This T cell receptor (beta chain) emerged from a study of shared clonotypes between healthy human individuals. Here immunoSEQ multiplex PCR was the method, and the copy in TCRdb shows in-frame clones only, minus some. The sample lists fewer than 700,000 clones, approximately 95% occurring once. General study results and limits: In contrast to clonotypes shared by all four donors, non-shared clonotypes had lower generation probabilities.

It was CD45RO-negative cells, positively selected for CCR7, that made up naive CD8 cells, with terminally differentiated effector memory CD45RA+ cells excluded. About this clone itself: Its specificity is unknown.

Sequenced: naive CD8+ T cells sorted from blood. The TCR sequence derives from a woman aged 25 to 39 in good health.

The CDR3 protein is CASSNGAGGYETQYF. For the CDR3, the DNA is TGTGCCAGCAGCAACGGGGCAGGGGGGTACGAGACCCAGTACTTC. The chain links TRBV7-2 to TRBJ2-5; a weak D match, TRBD1 (7 bases). The ends were cut back, 5 bases at V and 5 bases at J, with 18 bases in the middle. Looked up from germline, CDR1 is SGHTA and CDR2 is FQGNSA. The CDR3 has 15 residues.